This T cell receptor (beta chain) originates from a study of blood T cells in healthy people across ages. The overall study: Per two T cells, about one barcoded beta molecule was captured through template switching.

The CDR3 sequence is 17 residues long. The V gene's germline CDR1 is MNHNS and CDR2 SASEGT. Deletions cut 4 bases from V and 0 bases from J, with 15 bases between. A sample-barcoded 5' primer and a J-beta primer mix were used in a second PCR of roughly 7 to 12 cycles. TCRdb analysed the 5' RACE reads with MiXCR anew, one entry per CDR3 protein. Of around 870,000 distinct CDR3 sequences listed, 29% are singletons. Notes on the study in general: Age advanced and TCR beta diversity per million T cells fell, roughly linearly. The unsorted PBMCs prevented any conclusive comparison of naive versus antigen-experienced cells.

As concerns this clonotype: Its antigen is unidentified.

Every sample yielded at least 6.5 million isolated PBMCs. The source of this sequence is a woman of 80 years or more in good health. Sequenced: blood. V and J are TRBV6-1 and TRBJ2-2, with D perhaps matching TRBD2 (5 bases). CDR3 loop: CASSGGAGVSNTGELFF. The CDR3 DNA sequence: TGTGCCAGCAGTGGAGGTGCGGGCGTATCGAACACCGGGGAGCTGTTTTTT.